This TCR beta chain was captured in a study of blood T cells in healthy people across ages. Looking at the study overall: With template switching, about one barcoded beta molecule was captured per two T cells.

Study-wide results and limits: Aged donors had fewer naive CD4+ cells and lower diversity than long-lived donors.

Each sample gave at least 7 million isolated PBMCs. A second PCR, run for roughly 7 to 12 cycles, used a sample-barcoded 5' primer plus a J-beta primer mix. Every molecule of cDNA carried a tag from a template-switch adaptor with 12 random nucleotides. TCRdb processed the 5' RACE reads anew with MiXCR; each CDR3 protein has one entry. The data hold roughly 700,000 distinct CDR3 sequences, with approximately 30% observed a single time. V was trimmed by 7 bases and J by 7 bases, leaving 20 bases between them. The CDR3 runs 15 residues. Germline values: CDR1 SGHAT, CDR2 FQNNGV. With respect to this clonotype: Its antigen remains unidentified.

The chain is built from TRBV11-2 and TRBJ2-1; D remains ambiguous. The sample consisted of blood. The source is a woman at least 80 years old in good health. This CDR3 reads CASNPKAISRNEQFF. The CDR3 bases are TGTGCCAGCAACCCTAAGGCAATCAGCCGGAATGAGCAGTTCTTC.